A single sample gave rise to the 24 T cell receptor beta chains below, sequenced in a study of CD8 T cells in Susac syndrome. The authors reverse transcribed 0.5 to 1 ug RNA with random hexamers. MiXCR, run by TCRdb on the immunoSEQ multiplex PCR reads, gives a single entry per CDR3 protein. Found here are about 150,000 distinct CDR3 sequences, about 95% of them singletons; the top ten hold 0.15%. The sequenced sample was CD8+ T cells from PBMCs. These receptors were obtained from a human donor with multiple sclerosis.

CDR3 in amino acids: CASSNPRGSYYEQYF. The CDR3 DNA reads as TGCGCCAGCAGCAACCCCAGGGGGTCCTACTACGAGCAGTACTTC. The rearrangement links TRBV5-1 to TRBJ2-7; the match to TRBD1 covers 7 bases. Germline V gives CDR1 SGHRS, CDR2 YFSETQ. The junction had 10 bases not matched to a gene; V was cut back by 4 bases and J by 3 bases. CDR3 length equals 15 residues.

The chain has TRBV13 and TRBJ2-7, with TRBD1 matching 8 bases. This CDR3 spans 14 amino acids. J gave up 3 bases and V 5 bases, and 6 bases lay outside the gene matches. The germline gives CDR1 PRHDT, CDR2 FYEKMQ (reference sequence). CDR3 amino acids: CASSTRTGGYEQYF. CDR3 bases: TGTGCCAGCAGCACTCGCACAGGGGGCTACGAGCAGTACTTC.

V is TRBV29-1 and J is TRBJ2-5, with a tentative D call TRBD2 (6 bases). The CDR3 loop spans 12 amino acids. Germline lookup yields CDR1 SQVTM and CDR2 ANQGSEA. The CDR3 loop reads CSVRDFDQTQYF. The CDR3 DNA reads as TGCAGTGTCCGGGACTTTGACCAGACCCAGTACTTC. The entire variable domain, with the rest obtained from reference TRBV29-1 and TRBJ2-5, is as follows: SAVISQKPSRDICQRGTSLTIQCQVDSQVTMMFWYRQQPGQSLTLIATANQGSEATYESGFVIDKFPISRPNLTFSTLTVSNMSPEDSSIYLCSVRDFDQTQYFGPGTRLLVL.

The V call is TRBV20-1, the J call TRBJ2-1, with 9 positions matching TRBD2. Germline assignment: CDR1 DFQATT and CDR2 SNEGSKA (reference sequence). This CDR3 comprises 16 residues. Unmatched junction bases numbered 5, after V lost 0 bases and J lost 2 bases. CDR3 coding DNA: TGCAGTGCTAGAGATTACGGGACTAGCACCTACAATGAGCAGTTCTTC. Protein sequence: CSARDYGTSTYNEQFF.

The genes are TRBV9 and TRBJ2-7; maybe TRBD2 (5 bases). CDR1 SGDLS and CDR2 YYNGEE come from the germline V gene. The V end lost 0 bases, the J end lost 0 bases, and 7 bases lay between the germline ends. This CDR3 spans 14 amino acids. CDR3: CASSVGSGSYEQYF. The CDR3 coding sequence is TGTGCCAGCAGCGTAGGAAGCGGCTCCTACGAGCAGTACTTC.

CDR3 region: CSARLAGGSDEQFF. In nucleotides, the CDR3 is TGCAGTGCGAGACTAGCGGGGGGGAGCGATGAGCAGTTCTTC. The chain employs TRBV20-1 and TRBJ2-1; 14 bases fit TRBD2. The CDR3 runs 14 residues. The trim removed 6 bases at V and 8 bases at J, leaving 6 bases unmatched. The germline V gene has CDR1 DFQATT and CDR2 SNEGSKA (reference sequence).

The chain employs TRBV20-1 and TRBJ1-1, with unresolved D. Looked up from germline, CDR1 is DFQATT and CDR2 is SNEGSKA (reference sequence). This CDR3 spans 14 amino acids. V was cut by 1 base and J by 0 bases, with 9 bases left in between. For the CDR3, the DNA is TGCAGTGCTAGAGTATCCGCTTTGAACACTGAAGCTTTCTTT. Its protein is CSARVSALNTEAFF.

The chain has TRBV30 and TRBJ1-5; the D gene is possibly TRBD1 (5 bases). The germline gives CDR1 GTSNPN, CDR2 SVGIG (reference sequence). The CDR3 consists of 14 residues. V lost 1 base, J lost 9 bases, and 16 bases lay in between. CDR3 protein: CAWSGKTVIRPQHF. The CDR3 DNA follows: TGTGCCTGGAGTGGTAAGACAGTTATCAGGCCCCAGCATTTT.

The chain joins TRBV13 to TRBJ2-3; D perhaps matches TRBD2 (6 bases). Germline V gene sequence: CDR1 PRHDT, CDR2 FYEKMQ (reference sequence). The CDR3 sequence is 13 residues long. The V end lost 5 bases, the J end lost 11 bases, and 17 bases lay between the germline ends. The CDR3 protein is CASSARGFLMQYF. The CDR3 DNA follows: TGTGCCAGCAGCGCCCGGGGGTTCCTGATGCAGTATTTT.

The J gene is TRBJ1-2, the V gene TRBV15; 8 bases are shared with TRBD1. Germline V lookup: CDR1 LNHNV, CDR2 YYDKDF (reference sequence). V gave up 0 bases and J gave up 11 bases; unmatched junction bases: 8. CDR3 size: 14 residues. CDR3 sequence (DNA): TGTGCCACCAGCAGAGATTTGGACAGGGAGGAATACACCTTC. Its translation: CATSRDLDREEYTF.

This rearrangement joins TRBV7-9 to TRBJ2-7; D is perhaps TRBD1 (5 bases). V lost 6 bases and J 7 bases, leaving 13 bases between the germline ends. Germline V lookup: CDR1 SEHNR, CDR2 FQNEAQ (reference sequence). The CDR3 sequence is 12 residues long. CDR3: CASRTDPREQYV. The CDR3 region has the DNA TGTGCCAGCAGGACAGACCCAAGGGAGCAGTACGTC.

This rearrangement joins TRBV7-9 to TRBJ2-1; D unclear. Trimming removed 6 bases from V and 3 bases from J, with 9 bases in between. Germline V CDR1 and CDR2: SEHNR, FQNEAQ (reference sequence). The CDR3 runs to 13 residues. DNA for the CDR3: TGTGCCAGCAGGGCTGGGAACTACAATGAGCAGTTCTTC. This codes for CASRAGNYNEQFF.

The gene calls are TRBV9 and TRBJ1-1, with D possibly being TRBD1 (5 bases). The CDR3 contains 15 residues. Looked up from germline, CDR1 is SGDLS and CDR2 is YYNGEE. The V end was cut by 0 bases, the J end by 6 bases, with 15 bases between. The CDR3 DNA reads TGTGCCAGCAGCGTAGTAAGGGGTTACGGAGCTGAAGCTTTCTTT. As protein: CASSVVRGYGAEAFF.

The CDR3 is CASSPGQGAGNQPQHF. CDR3 DNA: TGCGCCAGCAGCCCCGGACAGGGGGCTGGCAATCAGCCCCAGCATTTT. The chain has TRBV5-1 and TRBJ1-5, with 11 positions matching TRBD1. V trimming: 4 bases; J trimming: 2 bases; junction bases outside the gene matches: 5. The CDR3 extends over 16 amino acids. Germline assignment: CDR1 SGHRS and CDR2 YFSETQ.

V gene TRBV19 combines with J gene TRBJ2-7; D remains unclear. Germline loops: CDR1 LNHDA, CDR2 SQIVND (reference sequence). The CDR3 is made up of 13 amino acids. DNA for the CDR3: TGTGCTCCCGCCGAGAGGAAGTCCTACGAGCAGTACGTC. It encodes CAPAERKSYEQYV.

DNA of the CDR3: TGTGCCAGCAGCGATCGGACAGATCAAGAGACCCAGTACTTC. Protein product: CASSDRTDQETQYF. This rearrangement joins TRBV7-9 to TRBJ2-5; the D gene is possibly TRBD1 (6 bases). The CDR3 has 14 residues. Trimming took off 5 bases at V and 2 bases at J, with 12 bases between the two ends. Germline lookup yields CDR1 SEHNR and CDR2 FQNEAQ (reference sequence).

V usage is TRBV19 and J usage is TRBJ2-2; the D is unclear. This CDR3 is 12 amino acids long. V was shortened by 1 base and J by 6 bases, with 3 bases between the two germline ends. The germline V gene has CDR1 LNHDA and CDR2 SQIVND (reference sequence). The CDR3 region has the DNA TGTGCCAGTAGTATAGTTCCCGGGGAGCTGTTTTTT. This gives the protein CASSIVPGELFF. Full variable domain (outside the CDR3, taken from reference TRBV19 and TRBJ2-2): DGGITQSPKYLFRKEGQNVTLSCEQNLNHDAMYWYRQDPGQGLRLIYYSQIVNDFQKGDIAEGYSVSREKKESFPLTVTSAQKNPTAFYLCASSIVPGELFFGEGSRLTVL.

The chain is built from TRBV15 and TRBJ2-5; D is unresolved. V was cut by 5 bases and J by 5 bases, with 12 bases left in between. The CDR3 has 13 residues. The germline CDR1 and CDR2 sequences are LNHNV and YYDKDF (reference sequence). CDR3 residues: CATSAVNGETQYF. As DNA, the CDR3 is TGTGCCACCAGCGCTGTAAATGGGGAGACCCAGTACTTC.

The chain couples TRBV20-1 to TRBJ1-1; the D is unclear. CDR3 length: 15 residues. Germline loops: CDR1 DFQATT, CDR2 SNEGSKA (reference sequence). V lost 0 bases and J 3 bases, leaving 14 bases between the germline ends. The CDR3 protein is CSARDLYTAYTEAFF. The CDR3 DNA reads TGCAGTGCTAGAGATCTGTACACAGCTTACACTGAAGCTTTCTTT.

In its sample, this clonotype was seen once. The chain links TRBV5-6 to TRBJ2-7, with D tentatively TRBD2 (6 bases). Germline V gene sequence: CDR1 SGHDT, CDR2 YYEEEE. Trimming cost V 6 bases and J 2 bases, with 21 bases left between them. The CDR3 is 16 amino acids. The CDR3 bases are TGTGCCAGCATCCAAATGAACCGGGAGCCGACCTACGAGCAGTACTTC. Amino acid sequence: CASIQMNREPTYEQYF.

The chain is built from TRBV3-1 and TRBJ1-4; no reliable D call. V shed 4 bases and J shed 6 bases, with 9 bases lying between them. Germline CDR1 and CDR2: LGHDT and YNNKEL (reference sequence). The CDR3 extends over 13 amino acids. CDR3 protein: CASSRARDEKLFF. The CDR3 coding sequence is TGTGCCAGCAGCCGGGCCCGTGATGAAAAACTGTTTTTT.

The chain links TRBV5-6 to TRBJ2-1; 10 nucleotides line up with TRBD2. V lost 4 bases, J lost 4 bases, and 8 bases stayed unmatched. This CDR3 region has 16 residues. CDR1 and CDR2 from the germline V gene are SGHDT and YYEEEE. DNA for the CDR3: TGTGCCAGCAGCACTAAGCGGGGGGGATTATACAATGAGCAGTTCTTC. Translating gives CASSTKRGGLYNEQFF.

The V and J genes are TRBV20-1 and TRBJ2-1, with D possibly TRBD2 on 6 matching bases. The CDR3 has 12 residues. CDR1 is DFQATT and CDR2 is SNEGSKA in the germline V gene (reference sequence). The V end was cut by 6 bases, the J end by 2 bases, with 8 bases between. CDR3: CSARTTYNEQFF. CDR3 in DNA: TGCAGTGCCCGGACTACCTACAATGAGCAGTTCTTC.

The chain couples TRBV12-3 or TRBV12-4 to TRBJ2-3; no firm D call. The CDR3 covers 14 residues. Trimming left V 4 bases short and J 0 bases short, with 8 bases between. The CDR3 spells CASSSSGSTDTQYF. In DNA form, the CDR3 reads TGTGCCAGCAGTTCTTCCGGGAGCACAGATACGCAGTATTTT.